Following are 27 T cell receptor beta chains from one sample sequenced in a study of cytomegalovirus exposure and HLA in healthy donors. Primers included in the PCR were 60 Vbeta and 13 Jbeta primers. Profiled with immunoSEQ multiplex PCR; TCRdb holds only in-frame clones, not every one. The sample gives approximately 190,000 clones, about 84% of which show up once; around 4% is in the top ten. The source material was PBMCs. These receptors came from a man aged 50 to 60 in good health and CMV-seronegative.

For the CDR3, the DNA is TGTGCCTGGAGTTCGACTTACATGGCTGGCGGGGAGCTGTTTTTT. This translates into CAWSSTYMAGGELFF. The chain is built from TRBV30 and TRBJ2-2; D not resolved. Germline CDR1 reads GTSNPN; CDR2 reads SVGIG (reference sequence). With 2 bases removed from V and 7 bases from J, the gap between germline ends came to 17 bases. CDR3 length equals 15 residues.

The chain has TRBV7-2 and TRBJ1-2, with unresolved D. The CDR3 length is 13 residues. CDR1 is SGHTA, CDR2 FQGNSA, per germline. V was clipped by 0 bases and J by 8 bases, with 10 bases between them. CDR3 residues: CASSLAGARGYTF. The CDR3 coding sequence is TGTGCCAGCAGCTTAGCAGGTGCGCGGGGCTACACCTTC.

CDR3 region: CASSIVQHTRPASPLHF. The CDR3 nucleotides are TGTGCCAGTAGTATTGTACAGCACACACGACCCGCTTCACCCCTCCACTTT. The V and J genes are TRBV19 and TRBJ1-6, with D unresolved. The germline gives CDR1 LNHDA, CDR2 SQIVND (reference sequence). The CDR3 spans 17 residues. The V end lost 3 bases, the J end lost 9 bases, and 21 bases lay between the germline ends.

V and J are TRBV9 and TRBJ1-2, with 8 positions matching TRBD1. After removal of 3 bases from V and 6 bases from J, the junction contained 7 bases not matched to a gene. The CDR3 extends over 14 amino acids. CDR1 is SGDLS, CDR2 YYNGEE, per germline. The CDR3 protein is CASSARDRLDGYTF. The CDR3 nucleotides are TGTGCCAGCAGCGCCCGGGACAGGTTGGATGGCTACACCTTC.

The rearrangement uses TRBV12-5 and TRBJ2-3, with a possible D match to TRBD1 (6 bases). Germline V gives CDR1 LGHNT, CDR2 FRNRAP. The CDR3 loop spans 15 amino acids. The V end lost 5 bases, the J end lost 1 base, and 13 bases lay between the germline ends. In nucleotides, the CDR3 is TGTGCTAGTGGTCCACAGGGACACGGCACAGATACGCAGTATTTT. The encoded protein is CASGPQGHGTDTQYF.

This chain joins TRBV4-3 and TRBJ2-7; possible D gene TRBD1, 5 bases. The CDR3 is 15 amino acids. Germline values: CDR1 LGHNA, CDR2 YSLEER. Trimming took off 3 bases at V and 2 bases at J, with 14 bases between the two ends. The CDR3 nucleotides are TGCGCCAGCAGCCAGGCAGGGTCGGCTACCTACGAGCAGTACTTC. It codes for CASSQAGSATYEQYF.

The chain carries TRBV18 and TRBJ1-1; D remains unclear. Germline CDR1 and CDR2: KGHSH and LQKENI. V shed 6 bases and J shed 1 base, with 9 bases lying between them. The CDR3 length is 13 residues. Here the CDR3 reads CASSPTTNTEAFF. CDR3 bases: TGTGCCAGCTCTCCCACAACGAACACTGAAGCTTTCTTT.

The chain joins TRBV7-6 to TRBJ2-3; possibly TRBD1 for D (5 bases). This CDR3 has 16 residues. CDR1 and CDR2 (germline): SGHVS, FNYEAQ. Trimming removed 1 base from V and 5 bases from J, with 16 bases in between. The CDR3 spells CASSLEPTVTLDTQYF. The CDR3, as DNA: TGTGCCAGCAGCTTAGAGCCGACAGTGACTTTAGATACGCAGTATTTT.

The chain links TRBV9 to TRBJ2-7, with TRBD2 identical over 10 bases. CDR1 and CDR2 (germline): SGDLS, YYNGEE. V shed 3 bases, J shed 0 bases, and the junction held 3 bases outside the gene matches. The CDR3 has 15 amino acids. This chain's CDR3 is CASSALAGSSYEQYF. In nucleotides, the CDR3 is TGTGCCAGCAGCGCACTAGCGGGAAGCTCCTACGAGCAGTACTTC.

The chain couples TRBV6-5 to TRBJ1-1, with D possibly matching TRBD1 (6 bases). Germline assignment: CDR1 MNHEY and CDR2 SVGAGI. V shed 6 bases and J shed 0 bases, with 14 bases lying between them. The CDR3 runs 15 residues. CDR3 nucleotide sequence: TGTGCCAGCAGGACCGGACAGACCATGAACACTGAAGCTTTCTTT. It translates to CASRTGQTMNTEAFF.

The rearrangement joins TRBV4-3 to TRBJ1-1; D gene unclear. The CDR3 is 12 residues long. V lost 4 bases, J lost 4 bases, and 7 bases lay in between. From germline, CDR1 is LGHNA and CDR2 YSLEER. CDR3 sequence (DNA): TGCGCCAGCAGCCGACCAGGCACTGAAGCTTTCTTT. This codes for CASSRPGTEAFF.

The V and J genes are TRBV4-1 and TRBJ2-7, with TRBD2 identical over 9 bases. This CDR3 spans 16 amino acids. J lost 4 bases, V lost 2 bases, and 9 bases had no gene match. Germline values: CDR1 MGHRA, CDR2 YSYEKL. The CDR3 bases are TGCGCCAGCAGCCAACCCCCGGCGGGGGGGAATTACGAGCAGTACTTC. Protein: CASSQPPAGGNYEQYF.

This sequence joins TRBV7-9 and TRBJ1-2; 9 bases are shared with TRBD1. The germline V gene encodes CDR1 SEHNR and CDR2 FQNEAQ (reference sequence). The CDR3 runs 13 residues. V lost 4 bases to trimming and J lost 7 bases; unmatched junction nucleotides: 4. CDR3 nucleotide sequence: TGTGCCAGCAGCTCCGGGACAGGGACTGGCTACACCTTC. It specifies CASSSGTGTGYTF.

The J gene is TRBJ1-5, the V gene TRBV11-2; D is perhaps TRBD1 (6 bases). The CDR3 sequence is 15 residues long. Germline CDR1 is SGHAT and CDR2 is FQNNGV. V was trimmed by 0 bases and J by 10 bases, leaving 16 bases between them. The CDR3 coding sequence is TGTGCCAGCAGCTTAGACCGGACAGCAGGAGGTCCCCAGCATTTT. The encoded protein is CASSLDRTAGGPQHF.

The V gene is TRBV5-8, the J gene TRBJ2-5; D is perhaps TRBD1 (5 bases). Trimming removed 4 bases from V and 5 bases from J, with 12 bases in between. CDR1 is SGHTS, CDR2 YDEGEE, per germline. The CDR3 contains 13 residues. CDR3 coding DNA: TGTGCCAGCAGCCAAGGACATCGGGAGACCCAGTACTTC. It specifies CASSQGHRETQYF.

This clone was detected many times. The chain carries TRBV11-2 and TRBJ1-3; D not resolved. CDR3 size: 14 residues. V shed 5 bases and J shed 2 bases, with 10 bases lying between them. The V gene's germline CDR1 is SGHAT and CDR2 FQNNGV. CDR3 amino acids: CASSGAKTGNTIYF. CDR3 in DNA: TGTGCCAGCAGCGGAGCGAAGACTGGAAACACCATATATTTT.

The chain uses TRBV5-4 and TRBJ1-3; D gene uncertain. Germline V lookup: CDR1 SGHNT, CDR2 YYREEE (reference sequence). CDR3 length: 14 amino acids. Trimming removed 1 base from V and 2 bases from J, with 7 bases in between. This CDR3 reads CASSLTGAGNTIYF. CDR3 coding DNA: TGTGCCAGCAGCTTGACCGGGGCTGGAAACACCATATATTTT.

In regard to this clone: The same CDR3 is also encoded by other DNA sequences in this sample. V gene TRBV6-5 combines with J gene TRBJ1-2; 7 bases line up with TRBD1. CDR3 length: 13 amino acids. V was pared by 6 bases and J by 3 bases, with 4 bases of the junction left unmatched. The germline CDR1 and CDR2 sequences are MNHEY and SVGAGI. The CDR3 protein is CASSPDRDYGYTF. The CDR3 DNA reads TGTGCCAGCAGCCCTGACAGGGACTATGGCTACACCTTC.

The chain employs TRBV6-1 and TRBJ1-6; TRBD1 is a possible D gene (5 bases). The CDR3 totals 13 residues. V lost 5 bases and J 10 bases, leaving 12 bases between the germline ends. CDR1 MNHNS and CDR2 SASEGT come from the germline V gene. CDR3 nucleotide sequence: TGTGCCAGCAGTACAGGTTTGGGATCACCCCTCCACTTT. This encodes CASSTGLGSPLHF.

The chain joins TRBV6-1 to TRBJ1-6; 9 nucleotides line up with TRBD1. V dropped 5 bases and J dropped 7; count of bases not matched to a gene: 3. The germline gives CDR1 MNHNS, CDR2 SASEGT. There are 14 residues in the CDR3. CDR3 sequence (DNA): TGTGCCAGCAGTACCGGGACAGGGAATTCACCCCTCCACTTT. Translating it yields CASSTGTGNSPLHF.

The CDR3 spells CASSLISNTGELFF. DNA for the CDR3: TGTGCCAGCAGCTTGATTAGTAACACCGGGGAGCTGTTTTTT. This chain connects TRBV5-6 to TRBJ2-2; no definite D call. The V gene lost 1 base and the J gene lost 2 bases, with 6 bases spanning the gap. CDR1 is SGHDT, CDR2 YYEEEE, per germline. The CDR3 totals 14 residues.

The chain carries TRBV5-1 and TRBJ2-2, with TRBD2 matching 8 bases. Germline V gene sequence: CDR1 SGHRS, CDR2 YFSETQ. V lost 3 bases to trimming and J lost 7 bases; unmatched junction nucleotides: 11. CDR3 length: 16 amino acids. The CDR3 DNA reads as TGCGCCAGCAGCTCGCGGGGGGCCATCTCGGGCGGGGAGCTGTTTTTT. This translates into CASSSRGAISGGELFF.

The V and J genes are TRBV4-2 and TRBJ2-7; TRBD2 matches 7 bases. The germline V gene encodes CDR1 LGHNA and CDR2 YNFKEQ. The V and J ends lost 4 bases and 7 bases, in that order; junction bases with no gene match: 10. This CDR3 contains 14 residues. This CDR3 reads CASSPGGTGGEQYF. CDR3 in DNA: TGTGCCAGCAGCCCCGGAGGTACCGGGGGGGAGCAGTACTTC.

This clone was counted a single time. The genes are TRBV4-2 and TRBJ2-2, with TRBD1 as a possible D gene (5 bases). Germline CDR1 LGHNA, CDR2 YNFKEQ. Between the trimmed V and J ends, which lost 0 bases and 4 bases, there was a span of 12 bases. CDR3 size: 16 residues. CDR3 in amino acids: CASSQEYGARTGELFF. CDR3 nucleotide sequence: TGTGCCAGCAGCCAAGAGTATGGGGCGCGCACCGGGGAGCTGTTTTTT.

The chain combines TRBV27 with TRBJ2-7; 11 bases align to TRBD2. The CDR3 contains 16 residues. The V gene's germline CDR1 is MNHEY and CDR2 SMNVEV (reference sequence). With 5 bases clipped from V and 4 bases from J, the junction kept 10 bases outside the gene matches. CDR3 nucleotides: TGTGCCAGCAGTCACCCATTAGCGGGGGGGTCTTACGAGCAGTACTTC. This codes for CASSHPLAGGSYEQYF.

This chain links TRBV7-9 with TRBJ2-3, with D possibly matching TRBD2 (6 bases). Germline lookup yields CDR1 SEHNR and CDR2 FQNEAQ (reference sequence). The V gene lost 11 bases and the J gene lost 5 bases, with 17 bases spanning the gap. This CDR3 is 13 amino acids long. The CDR3 loop reads CARGGEIGDTQYF. The CDR3 coding sequence is TGTGCCCGTGGAGGGGAAATAGGAGATACGCAGTATTTT.

The gene calls are TRBV4-1 and TRBJ1-5, with D possibly TRBD1 on 5 matching bases. Trimming removed 5 bases from V and 2 bases from J, with 10 bases in between. This CDR3 comprises 14 residues. Germline V gene sequence: CDR1 MGHRA, CDR2 YSYEKL. The CDR3 DNA reads TGCGCCAGCAGCATACAGGTTGGCAATCAGCCCCAGCATTTT. Translated, it gives CASSIQVGNQPQHF.